One sample yielded the 3 T cell receptor beta chains listed below, sequenced in a study of blood T cell repertoires in COVID-19. Sequencing was performed with immunoSEQ multiplex PCR; in TCRdb, only in-frame clones are kept and a portion is missing. In the table there are about 100,000 clones, 70% to 90% of which are singletons. Sequenced sample: peripheral blood. The receptors were gathered from a woman under 40 with acute or convalescent COVID-19.

The chain couples TRBV7-9 to TRBJ2-7; 8 bases align to TRBD2. With V trimmed by 5 bases and J by 5 bases, 17 bases remained unmatched. CDR3 length: 17 amino acids. Germline-derived CDR1 and CDR2 are SEHNR and FQNEAQ (reference sequence). The CDR3 nucleotides are TGTGCCAGCAGCCTACGGGGGGGTTTACAGGCGCTGGACGAGCAGTACTTC. Translation: CASSLRGGLQALDEQYF. Full variable domain (rest looked up from reference TRBV7-9 and TRBJ2-7): DTGVSQNPRHKITKRGQNVTFRCDPISEHNRLYWYRQTLGQGPEFLTYFQNEAQLEKSRLLSDRFSAERPKGSFSTLEIQRTEQGDSAMYLCASSLRGGLQALDEQYFGPGTRLTVT.

The genes are TRBV2 and TRBJ1-4; no definite D call. This CDR3 has 14 residues. The germline CDR1 and CDR2 sequences are SNHLY and FYNNEI. Deletions cut 3 bases from V and 8 bases from J, with 13 bases between. CDR3 coding DNA: TGTGCCAGCAGTGACCGGTGGTCGGAGGAAAAACTGTTTTTT. Translated: CASSDRWSEEKLFF.

This chain joins TRBV19 and TRBJ1-2; D perhaps matches TRBD1 (5 bases). The CDR3 contains 14 residues. With 5 bases removed from V and 3 bases from J, the gap between germline ends came to 13 bases. In germline, CDR1 is LNHDA, CDR2 SQIVND (reference sequence). The CDR3 DNA is TGTGCCAGTAGTCGGGGGGTTGGGGACTATGGCTACACCTTC. It is translated as CASSRGVGDYGYTF.